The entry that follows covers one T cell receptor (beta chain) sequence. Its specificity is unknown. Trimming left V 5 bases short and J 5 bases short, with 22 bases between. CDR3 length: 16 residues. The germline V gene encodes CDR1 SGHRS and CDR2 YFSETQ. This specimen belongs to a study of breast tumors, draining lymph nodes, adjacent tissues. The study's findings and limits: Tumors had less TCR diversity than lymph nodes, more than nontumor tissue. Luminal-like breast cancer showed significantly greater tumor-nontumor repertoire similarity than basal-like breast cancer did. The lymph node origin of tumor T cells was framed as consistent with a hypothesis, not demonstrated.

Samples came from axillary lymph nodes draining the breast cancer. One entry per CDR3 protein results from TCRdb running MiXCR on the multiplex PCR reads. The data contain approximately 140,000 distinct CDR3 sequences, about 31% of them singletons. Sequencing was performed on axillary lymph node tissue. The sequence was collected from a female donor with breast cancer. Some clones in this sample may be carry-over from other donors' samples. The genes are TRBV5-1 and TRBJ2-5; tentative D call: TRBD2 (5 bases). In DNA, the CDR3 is TGCGCCAGCAGAACTGGGGAGTCGGTTTCTGGTGAGACCCAGTACTTC. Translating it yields CASRTGESVSGETQYF.